The 28 T cell receptor beta chains presented below share a single source sample, sequenced in a study of T cells in Graves' hyperthyroidism and ophthalmopathy. Using RNA transcripts as the source, TCR beta CDR3 regions were amplified. An initial round of RT-PCR targeting the TCR CDR3 relied on the HTBI primer set. TCRdb redid the calling of the multiplex PCR reads with MiXCR, one entry per CDR3 protein. The sample yields roughly 290,000 distinct CDR3 sequences, about an eighth seen once. Sequencing was done on a sample of blood. These receptors were obtained from a woman in her 40s with Graves' hyperthyroidism.

At least ten counts were recorded for this clonotype. The rearrangement uses TRBV6-1 and TRBJ2-1; D unresolved. With 5 bases removed from V and 7 bases from J, the gap between germline ends came to 15 bases. CDR3 length: 14 residues. CDR1 is MNHNS and CDR2 is SASEGT in the germline V gene. In DNA form, the CDR3 reads TGTGCCAGCAGTTCTCGGGCAGGATTAAATGAGCAGTTCTTC. This encodes CASSSRAGLNEQFF.

The genes are TRBV6-5 and TRBJ2-3; 7 positions match TRBD1. The V segment lost 4 bases and the J segment 5 bases; nucleotides outside the gene matches: 3. The CDR3 is 13 amino acids. Germline lookup yields CDR1 MNHEY and CDR2 SVGAGI. CDR3 in amino acids: CASSSQGEDTQYF. The CDR3 region has the DNA TGTGCCAGCAGTTCCCAGGGGGAAGATACGCAGTATTTT.

This chain joins TRBV10-3 and TRBJ1-2, with D possibly TRBD1 on 6 matching bases. The CDR3 is made up of 14 amino acids. V was cut by 7 bases and J by 6 bases, with 18 bases left in between. Germline lookup yields CDR1 ENHRY and CDR2 SYGVKD. The CDR3 reads CAITPDSSVDGYTF. The CDR3 DNA follows: TGTGCCATCACCCCGGACAGCTCGGTGGATGGCTACACCTTC.

There are many counts of this clonotype. This rearrangement joins TRBV7-2 to TRBJ2-5, with D uncertain. Trimming removed 1 base from V and 5 bases from J, with 5 bases in between. Germline lookup yields CDR1 SGHTA and CDR2 FQGNSA. The CDR3 extends over 12 amino acids. The DNA for the CDR3 is TGTGCCAGCAGCTTAGGCGACGAGACCCAGTACTTC. Translation gives CASSLGDETQYF.

Ten or more counts support this clonotype. The rearrangement links TRBV27 to TRBJ2-4; D is uncertain. V lost 6 bases and J 2 bases, leaving 8 bases between the germline ends. The length of the CDR3 is 13 residues. CDR1 MNHEY and CDR2 SMNVEV come from the germline V gene (reference sequence). In DNA form, the CDR3 reads TGTGCCAGCAGCTATACCCCCAAAAACATTCAGTACTTC. This encodes CASSYTPKNIQYF.

This clonotype was picked up many times. The CDR3 DNA follows: TGTGCCAGCAGCCCTTCGGGACAGCTCCTCCACTTT. This encodes CASSPSGQLLHF. V and J are TRBV7-9 and TRBJ1-6; 7 bases align to TRBD1. Germline loops: CDR1 SEHNR, CDR2 FQNEAQ (reference sequence). The CDR3 has 12 amino acids. V was pared by 5 bases and J by 15 bases, with 7 bases of the junction left unmatched.

Ten or more counts support this clonotype. The chain uses TRBV7-2 and TRBJ1-5; D is unclear. Per the germline V gene, CDR1 is SGHTA and CDR2 is FQGNSA. CDR3 length equals 13 residues. V was cut by 2 bases and J by 4 bases, with 6 bases left in between. CDR3 DNA: TGTGCCAGCAGCTTACGCGGTAATCAGCCCCAGCATTTT. Translating gives CASSLRGNQPQHF.

The chain combines TRBV29-1 with TRBJ2-3; tentatively, D is TRBD2 (5 bases). CDR1 is SQVTM, CDR2 ANQGSEA, per germline. V lost 4 bases and J 2 bases, leaving 16 bases between the germline ends. This CDR3 has 15 amino acids. The CDR3 protein is CSVGGPGSNTDTQYF. CDR3 nucleotides: TGCAGCGTTGGAGGGCCAGGCTCTAACACAGATACGCAGTATTTT.

The chain is built from TRBV14 and TRBJ1-4, with 9 positions matching TRBD1. The CDR3 runs 14 residues. Germline V gene sequence: CDR1 SGHDN, CDR2 FVKESK. After removal of 3 bases from V and 5 bases from J, the junction contained 1 base not matched to a gene. CDR3 DNA sequence: TGTGCCAGCAGCCAGACAGGGGGGAATGAAAAACTGTTTTTT. Its protein product is CASSQTGGNEKLFF.

This clonotype was observed many times. The chain has TRBV7-2 and TRBJ1-6, with TRBD1 identical over 10 bases. CDR1 and CDR2 from the germline V gene are SGHTA and FQGNSA. V shed 5 bases, J shed 1 base, and the junction held 5 bases outside the gene matches. The CDR3 runs to 17 residues. The DNA of the CDR3 is TGTGCCAGCAGCAGATGGGACAGGGGTTCCTATAATTCACCCCTCCACTTT. Protein: CASSRWDRGSYNSPLHF.

This clonotype was recorded many times. The rearrangement uses TRBV7-9 and TRBJ2-1, with D tentatively TRBD2 (5 bases). Germline values: CDR1 SEHNR, CDR2 FQNEAQ (reference sequence). V lost 11 bases and J 0 bases, leaving 11 bases between the germline ends. CDR3 length: 13 residues. In DNA, the CDR3 is TGTGCCCGGCGAGCGGTCTCCTACAATGAGCAGTTCTTC. Its translation is CARRAVSYNEQFF.

This clonotype occurred many times. This chain links TRBV6-1 with TRBJ2-1, with TRBD1 matching over 9 bases. The J segment lost 4 bases and the V segment lost 5 bases, leaving 9 bases of the junction unmatched. The germline V gene encodes CDR1 MNHNS and CDR2 SASEGT. The CDR3 is 16 amino acids. The CDR3 sequence: CASSITGGAFYNEQFF. DNA for the CDR3: TGTGCCAGCAGTATTACAGGGGGCGCTTTTTACAATGAGCAGTTCTTC.

This rearrangement joins TRBV6-1 to TRBJ1-1, with 9 bases aligning to TRBD1. The CDR3 runs to 14 residues. J lost 3 bases, V lost 6 bases, and 5 bases had no gene match. The V gene's germline CDR1 is MNHNS and CDR2 SASEGT. The CDR3 is CASRGDREYTEAFF. CDR3 DNA: TGTGCCAGCAGGGGGGACAGGGAGTACACTGAAGCTTTCTTT.

The J gene is TRBJ1-6, the V gene TRBV5-1; D is undetermined. V lost 1 base and J lost 0, with 8 bases in between. This CDR3 spans 16 amino acids. The germline CDR1 and CDR2 sequences are SGHRS and YFSETQ. The CDR3 loop is CASSLSYASYNSPLHF. CDR3 DNA sequence: TGCGCCAGCAGCTTGAGTTACGCCTCCTATAATTCACCCCTCCACTTT.

This chain links TRBV28 with TRBJ1-2; no clear D. Germline CDR1 is MDHEN and CDR2 is SYDVKM. CDR3 length: 13 amino acids. Trimming pared 2 bases from V and 3 bases from J, leaving 7 bases between. In DNA, the CDR3 is TGTGCCAGCAGTTTAATGCAGCACTATGGCTACACCTTC. It translates to CASSLMQHYGYTF.

The V and J genes are TRBV6-9 and TRBJ2-3; the match to TRBD2 covers 10 bases. Per the germline V gene, CDR1 is MNHGY and CDR2 is SVAAGI. Trimming at V came to 4 bases and at J to 1 base, leaving 5 bases not matched to a gene. The length of the CDR3 is 16 residues. CDR3 bases: TGTGCCAGCAGTTCGATTCTAGCGGGAGGCACAGATACGCAGTATTTT. This encodes CASSSILAGGTDTQYF.

This clonotype was counted at least ten times. The J gene is TRBJ2-5, the V gene TRBV20-1; D remains ambiguous. This CDR3 has 18 residues. V lost 2 bases and J 2 bases, leaving 24 bases between the germline ends. Germline V gives CDR1 DFQATT, CDR2 SNEGSKA (reference sequence). CDR3 bases: TGCAGTGCTAGACCCATTACGGGCGTTCAGCTTTCGCAAGAGACCCAGTACTTC. Its translation: CSARPITGVQLSQETQYF.

In this sample, this clonotype turned up a few times. The V and J genes are TRBV7-9 and TRBJ2-1, with D tentatively TRBD1 or TRBD2 (5 bases each). The V end lost 5 bases, the J end lost 7 bases, and 15 bases lay between the germline ends. The CDR3 is 14 amino acids. Germline loops: CDR1 SEHNR, CDR2 FQNEAQ (reference sequence). CDR3 sequence reads: CASSRGGPENEQFF. CDR3 DNA: TGTGCCAGCAGCAGGGGCGGGCCTGAAAATGAGCAGTTCTTC.

This clonotype was seen at least ten times. The V gene is TRBV5-1, the J gene TRBJ2-5; 9 bases line up with TRBD1. Trimming cost V 4 bases and J 2 bases; bases outside gene matches: 9. Looked up from germline, CDR1 is SGHRS and CDR2 is YFSETQ. The CDR3 runs 16 residues. CDR3 sequence: CASSLGDREFQETQYF. CDR3 DNA sequence: TGCGCCAGCAGCCTGGGGGACAGGGAATTTCAAGAGACCCAGTACTTC. Supplemented by reference TRBV5-1 and TRBJ2-5, the full variable domain reads KAGVTQTPRYLIKTRGQQVTLSCSPISGHRSVSWYQQTPGQGLQFLFEYFSETQRNKGNFPGRFSGRQFSNSRSEMNVSTLELGDSALYLCASSLGDREFQETQYFGPGTRLLVL.

This clonotype came up many times. The chain uses TRBV27 and TRBJ1-2; D might be TRBD1 (6 bases). This CDR3 region has 15 residues. From germline, CDR1 is MNHEY and CDR2 SMNVEV (reference sequence). Trimming removed 6 bases at V and 1 base at J, with 15 bases between. The CDR3 sequence: CASSLTGLLNYGYTF. For the CDR3, the DNA is TGTGCCAGCAGCCTGACAGGTCTTCTTAACTATGGCTACACCTTC.

This clonotype occurred many times. The V and J genes are TRBV14 and TRBJ2-5; D might be TRBD1 (6 bases). The germline V gene encodes CDR1 SGHDN and CDR2 FVKESK. The CDR3 covers 15 residues. The germline V and J ends were trimmed by 1 base and 4 bases, with 13 bases remaining between them. CDR3 sequence: CASSQGRDTLETQYF. DNA of the CDR3: TGTGCCAGCAGCCAAGGCCGGGACACCCTAGAGACCCAGTACTTC.

This clonotype was seen at least ten times. This chain uses TRBV2 with TRBJ1-2; 8 positions agree with TRBD1. Trimming at V came to 3 bases and at J to 2 bases, leaving 2 bases not matched to a gene. The CDR3 loop spans 14 amino acids. The germline CDR1 and CDR2 sequences are SNHLY and FYNNEI. The CDR3 coding sequence is TGTGCCAGCAGTGATCCAGGGGGCAACTATGGCTACACCTTC. This sequence encodes CASSDPGGNYGYTF.

This clonotype was seen at least ten times. The V and J genes are TRBV9 and TRBJ2-3; no clear D. The CDR3 runs to 14 residues. Germline CDR1 reads SGDLS; CDR2 reads YYNGEE. V was trimmed by 0 bases and J by 1 base, leaving 6 bases between them. CDR3 in DNA: TGTGCCAGCAGCGTAGACAGTGGCACAGATACGCAGTATTTT. It encodes CASSVDSGTDTQYF. The full variable domain, in which reference TRBV9 and TRBJ2-3 provide the parts outside the CDR3, is DSGVTQTPKHLITATGQRVTLRCSPRSGDLSVYWYQQSLDQGLQFLIQYYNGEERAKGNILERFSAQQFPDLHSELNLSSLELGDSALYFCASSVDSGTDTQYFGPGTRLTVL.

Many counts were recorded for this clonotype. The V and J genes are TRBV12-3 or TRBV12-4 and TRBJ1-1; D is unresolved. The CDR3 has 17 residues. Trimming took off 5 bases at V and 3 bases at J, with 22 bases between the two ends. The CDR3 DNA sequence: TGTGCCAGCAGTACGAGCAGTGGGAGAGTGAGGGACACTGAAGCTTTCTTT. Its protein is CASSTSSGRVRDTEAFF.

V and J are TRBV28 and TRBJ2-3; the D gene is possibly TRBD2 (5 bases). There are 15 residues in the CDR3. V lost 6 bases, J lost 3 bases, and 16 bases lay in between. Germline loops: CDR1 MDHEN, CDR2 SYDVKM. The CDR3 nucleotides read TGTGCCAGCAGCTTGGACCTAGCCGGGACAGATACGCAGTATTTT. This gives the protein CASSLDLAGTDTQYF.

This clonotype was detected ten times or more. The chain joins TRBV9 to TRBJ1-1, with 7 positions matching TRBD1. V was pared by 0 bases and J by 3 bases, with 5 bases of the junction left unmatched. The CDR3 runs to 15 residues. Looked up from germline, CDR1 is SGDLS and CDR2 is YYNGEE. The CDR3 is CASSVEGAPDTEAFF. The CDR3 DNA reads as TGTGCCAGCAGCGTAGAGGGGGCGCCGGACACTGAAGCTTTCTTT.

The chain employs TRBV20-1 and TRBJ1-2, with a weak D call TRBD1 (6 bases). V was shortened by 5 bases and J by 3 bases, with 13 bases between the two germline ends. This CDR3 region has 13 residues. Germline V gene lookup returns CDR1 DFQATT and CDR2 SNEGSKA (reference sequence). CDR3 nucleotide sequence: TGCAGTGCTGGGGCACAGGGATACTATGGCTACACCTTC. It encodes CSAGAQGYYGYTF.

This clonotype came up a few times. The chain employs TRBV29-1 and TRBJ2-1; 8 nucleotides agree with TRBD2. The V and J ends lost 5 bases and 0 bases, in that order; junction bases with no gene match: 0. The CDR3 contains 13 residues. Germline V gene lookup returns CDR1 SQVTM and CDR2 ANQGSEA. The CDR3 DNA reads TGCAGCGTTAGCGGGAGCTCCTACAATGAGCAGTTCTTC. This encodes CSVSGSSYNEQFF.